This T cell receptor (beta chain) was sequenced during a study of blood T cell repertoires in COVID-19 (dated by TCRdb to 2020 to 2021). The study in broad terms: Collaborator samples came from the United States, Italy and Spain and covered acute and convalescent phases of COVID-19. Where available, HLA class I and class II types were taken from metadata supplied by the sample provider and were not determined by assay-based typing. Subjects who had been exposed to COVID-19, were actively infected with it, or had recovered from it provided the deeply sampled blood TCRbeta repertoires that made up the dataset. The samples were drawn from the first 160 participants of the ongoing ImmuneRACE study and from under 1,500 subjects provided by 6 global collaborators. The repertoires were made available in a free public database intended to serve as a resource for research on the immune response to SARS-CoV-2. The prospective study material was composed of cDNA or gDNA derived from T cells, B-cell-depleted T cells, or PBMCs. The sample metadata nearly always contained a de-identified subject ID, COVID-19 status, age in years and sex. General findings and caveats noted by the study authors: How much clinical and demographic metadata was included differed by source and by participant, and the metadata was provided uncurated.

The immunoSEQ Assay, a bias-controlled multiplex PCR, was used to amplify TCRbeta CDR3 regions from genomic DNA. Processing in the source paper ran as follows. Within the assay, amplification of reference gene primers was used to estimate how many nucleated cells each sample contained. To quantify the absolute abundance of each unique TCRbeta CDR3 rearrangement, sequence reads were collapsed and filtered. For each sample, productive Simpson clonality was calculated as the square root of Simpson's diversity index across productive rearrangements. Imported from immuneACCESS, the table was reduced by TCRdb to in-frame sequences with V and J called. These copies leave out some clones; in studies compared against another copy, an unresolved V gene accounts for under half, and the cause of the remainder is not known. V, J and clone size reflect that table, while D and trimming were determined from the DNA. This sample holds 180,000 or so clones; 85% were observed only once. The top ten constitute 7.5% to 9.5% of the sample.

Whole blood was collected in K2EDTA tubes by collaborating institutions according to the institutions' own protocols. For TCRbeta analysis, collaborators shipped samples as frozen whole blood, isolated PBMCs, or DNA extracted from either of those sample types. As regards this clone: There is no known antigen for this receptor. The record has no base qualities; no much larger clone is one base away.

Reading from cysteine to phenylalanine, the CDR3 counts 16 amino acids. The CDR3 DNA has 48 bases and is translated from base 1. For CDR1 and CDR2, the germline V gene lists SGDLS and YYNGEE. After removal of 6 bases from V and 5 bases from J, the junction retains 16 bases not matched to a gene. The sequence joins TRBV9 to TRBJ1-2; the central 7 bases match TRBD1. The origin of this receptor is an older woman with acute or convalescent COVID-19. Sequencing input: peripheral blood. The CDR3 here reads CASTHGDSDLFYGYTF. At the DNA level, the sequence is TGTGCCAGCACCCATGGGGACAGCGATTTGTTTTATGGCTACACCTTC.